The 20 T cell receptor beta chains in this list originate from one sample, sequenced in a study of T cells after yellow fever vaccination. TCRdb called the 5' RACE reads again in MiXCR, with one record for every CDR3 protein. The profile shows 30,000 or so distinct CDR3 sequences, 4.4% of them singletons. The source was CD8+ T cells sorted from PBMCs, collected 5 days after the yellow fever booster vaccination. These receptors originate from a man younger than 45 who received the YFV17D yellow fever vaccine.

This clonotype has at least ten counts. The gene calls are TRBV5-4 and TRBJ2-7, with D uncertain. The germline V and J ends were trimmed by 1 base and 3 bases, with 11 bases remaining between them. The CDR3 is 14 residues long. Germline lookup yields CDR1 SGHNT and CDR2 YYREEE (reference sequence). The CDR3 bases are TGTGCCAGCAGCTTGCGCGTCGGTGACTACGAGCAGTACTTC. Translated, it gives CASSLRVGDYEQYF.

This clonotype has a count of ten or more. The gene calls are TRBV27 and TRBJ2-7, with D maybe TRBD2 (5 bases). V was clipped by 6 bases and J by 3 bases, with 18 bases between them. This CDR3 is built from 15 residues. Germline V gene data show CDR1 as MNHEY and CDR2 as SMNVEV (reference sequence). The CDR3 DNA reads TGTGCCAGCAGCCCCCCCCCGGGCGGGCACTACGAGCAGTACTTC. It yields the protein CASSPPPGGHYEQYF.

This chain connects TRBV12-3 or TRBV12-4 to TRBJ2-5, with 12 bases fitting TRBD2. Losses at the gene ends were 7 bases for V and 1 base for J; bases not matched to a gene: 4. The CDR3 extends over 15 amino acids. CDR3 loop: CASTRTSGVQETQYF. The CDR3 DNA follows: TGTGCCAGCACCCGGACTAGCGGGGTCCAAGAGACCCAGTACTTC.

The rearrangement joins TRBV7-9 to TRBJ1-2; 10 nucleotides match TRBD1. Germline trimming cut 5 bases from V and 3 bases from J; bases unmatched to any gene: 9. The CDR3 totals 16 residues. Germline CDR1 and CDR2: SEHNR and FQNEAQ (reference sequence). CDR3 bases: TGTGCCAGCAGCCCCCCCCGGGGGACAGGGGACTATGGCTACACCTTC. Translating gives CASSPPRGTGDYGYTF.

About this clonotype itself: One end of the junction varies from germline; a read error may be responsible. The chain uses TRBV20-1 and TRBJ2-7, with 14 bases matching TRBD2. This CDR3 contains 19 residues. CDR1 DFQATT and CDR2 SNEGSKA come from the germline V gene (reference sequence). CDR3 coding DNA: TGCTGTGCTAGAGATGGATTCGGACTAGCGGGAGGCAGCTCCTACGAGCAGTACTTC. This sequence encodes CCARDGFGLAGGSSYEQYF.

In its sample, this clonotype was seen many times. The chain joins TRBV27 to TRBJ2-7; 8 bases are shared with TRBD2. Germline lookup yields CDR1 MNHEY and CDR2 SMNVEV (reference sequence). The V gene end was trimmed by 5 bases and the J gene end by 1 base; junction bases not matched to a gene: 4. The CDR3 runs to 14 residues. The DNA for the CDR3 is TGTGCCAGCAGTCTGGGACTAGAATCCTACGAGCAGTACTTC. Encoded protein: CASSLGLESYEQYF.

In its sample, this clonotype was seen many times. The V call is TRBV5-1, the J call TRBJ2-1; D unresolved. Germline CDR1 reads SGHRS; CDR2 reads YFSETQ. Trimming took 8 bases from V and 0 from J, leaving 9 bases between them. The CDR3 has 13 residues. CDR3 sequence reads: CARDPSSYNEQFF. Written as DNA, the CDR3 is TGCGCCAGAGACCCTAGCTCCTACAATGAGCAGTTCTTC.

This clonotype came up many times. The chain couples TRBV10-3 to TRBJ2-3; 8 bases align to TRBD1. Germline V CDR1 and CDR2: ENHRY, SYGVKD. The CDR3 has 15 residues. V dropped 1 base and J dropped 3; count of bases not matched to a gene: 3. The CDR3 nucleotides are TGTGCCATCAGTGAGTGGGGACAGGAGACAGATACGCAGTATTTT. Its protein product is CAISEWGQETDTQYF.

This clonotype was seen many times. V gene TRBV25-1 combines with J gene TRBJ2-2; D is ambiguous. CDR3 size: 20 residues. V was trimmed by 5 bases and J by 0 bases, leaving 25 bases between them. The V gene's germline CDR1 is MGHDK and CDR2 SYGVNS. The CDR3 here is CASSPPLTLGRPANTGELFF. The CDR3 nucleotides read TGTGCCAGCAGTCCTCCCTTGACACTGGGTCGCCCCGCGAACACCGGGGAGCTGTTTTTT.

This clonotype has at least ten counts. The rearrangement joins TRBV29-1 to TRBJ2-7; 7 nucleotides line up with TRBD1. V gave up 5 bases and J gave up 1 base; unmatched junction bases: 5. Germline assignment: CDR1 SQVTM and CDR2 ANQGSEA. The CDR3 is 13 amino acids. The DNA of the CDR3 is TGCAGCGTTTCAACACAGGGGTCCTACGAGCAGTACTTC. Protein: CSVSTQGSYEQYF.

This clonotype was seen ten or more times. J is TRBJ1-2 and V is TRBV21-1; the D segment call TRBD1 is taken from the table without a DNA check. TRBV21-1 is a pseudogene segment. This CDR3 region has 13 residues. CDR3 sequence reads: CASARGRLYGYTF. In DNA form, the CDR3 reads TGTGCCAGCGCCCGGGGGCGACTCTATGGCTACACCTTC.

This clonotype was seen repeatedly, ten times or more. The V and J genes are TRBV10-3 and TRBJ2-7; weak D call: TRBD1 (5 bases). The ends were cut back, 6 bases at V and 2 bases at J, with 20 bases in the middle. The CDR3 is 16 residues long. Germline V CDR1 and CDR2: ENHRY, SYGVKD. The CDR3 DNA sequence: TGTGCCATCAGGGAAACTTCTAGGGGAACGGCCTACGAGCAGTACTTC. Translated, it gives CAIRETSRGTAYEQYF.

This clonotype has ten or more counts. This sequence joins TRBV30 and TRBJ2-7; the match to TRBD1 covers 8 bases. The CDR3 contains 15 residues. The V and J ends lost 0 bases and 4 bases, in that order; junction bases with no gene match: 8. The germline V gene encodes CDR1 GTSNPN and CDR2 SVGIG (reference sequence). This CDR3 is CAWSVAGTGYYEQYF. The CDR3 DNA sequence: TGTGCCTGGAGTGTAGCCGGGACAGGTTATTACGAGCAGTACTTC.

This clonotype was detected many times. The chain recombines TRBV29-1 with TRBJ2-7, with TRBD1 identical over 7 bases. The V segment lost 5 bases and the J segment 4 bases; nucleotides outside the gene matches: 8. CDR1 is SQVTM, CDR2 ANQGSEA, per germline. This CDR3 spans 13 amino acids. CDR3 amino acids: CSVSGTVGYEQYF. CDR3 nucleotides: TGCAGCGTTAGTGGGACAGTCGGTTACGAGCAGTACTTC.

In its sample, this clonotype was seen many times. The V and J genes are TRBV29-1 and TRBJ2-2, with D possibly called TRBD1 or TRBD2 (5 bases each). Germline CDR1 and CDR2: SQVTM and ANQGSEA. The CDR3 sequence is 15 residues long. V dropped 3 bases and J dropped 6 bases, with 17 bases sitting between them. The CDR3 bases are TGCAGCGTTGAGGTCACCGGGACCCTGGCCGGGGAGCTGTTTTTT. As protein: CSVEVTGTLAGELFF.

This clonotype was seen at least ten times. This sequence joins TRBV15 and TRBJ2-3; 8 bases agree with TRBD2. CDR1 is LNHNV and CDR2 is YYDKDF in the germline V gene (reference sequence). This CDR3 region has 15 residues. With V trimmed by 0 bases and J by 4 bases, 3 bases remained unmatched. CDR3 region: CATSRDAGGSDTQYF. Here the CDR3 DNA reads TGTGCCACCAGCAGAGATGCGGGAGGTTCAGATACGCAGTATTTT.

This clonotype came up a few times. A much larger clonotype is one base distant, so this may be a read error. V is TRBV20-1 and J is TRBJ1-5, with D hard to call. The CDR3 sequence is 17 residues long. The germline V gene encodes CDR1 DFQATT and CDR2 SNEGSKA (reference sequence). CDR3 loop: CCARDMEGGWSNQPQHF. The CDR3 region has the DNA TGCTGTGCTAGAGATATGGAGGGCGGGTGGAGCAATCAGCCCCAGCATTTT.

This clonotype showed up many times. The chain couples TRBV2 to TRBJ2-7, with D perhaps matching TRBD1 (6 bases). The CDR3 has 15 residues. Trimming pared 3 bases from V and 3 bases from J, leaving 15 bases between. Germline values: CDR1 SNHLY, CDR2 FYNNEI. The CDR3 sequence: CASSEGAGIYYEQYF. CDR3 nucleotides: TGTGCCAGCAGTGAGGGGGCAGGGATCTACTACGAGCAGTACTTC.

The CDR3 region has the DNA TGCAGCGTCGGGCCCGGGACAGGGACCGAGCAGTACTTC. Protein: CSVGPGTGTEQYF. V and J are TRBV29-1 and TRBJ2-7; 9 nucleotides line up with TRBD1. The V segment lost 6 bases and the J segment 6 bases; nucleotides outside the gene matches: 9. The germline CDR1 and CDR2 sequences are SQVTM and ANQGSEA. CDR3 size: 13 residues.

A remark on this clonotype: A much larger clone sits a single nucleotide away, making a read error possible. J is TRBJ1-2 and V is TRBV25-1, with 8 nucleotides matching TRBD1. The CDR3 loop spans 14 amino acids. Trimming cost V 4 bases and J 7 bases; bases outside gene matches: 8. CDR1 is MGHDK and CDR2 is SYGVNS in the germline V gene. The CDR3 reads CASSVTGGDAGYTF. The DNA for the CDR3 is TGTGCCAGCAGTGTTACAGGGGGTGACGCTGGCTACACCTTC.